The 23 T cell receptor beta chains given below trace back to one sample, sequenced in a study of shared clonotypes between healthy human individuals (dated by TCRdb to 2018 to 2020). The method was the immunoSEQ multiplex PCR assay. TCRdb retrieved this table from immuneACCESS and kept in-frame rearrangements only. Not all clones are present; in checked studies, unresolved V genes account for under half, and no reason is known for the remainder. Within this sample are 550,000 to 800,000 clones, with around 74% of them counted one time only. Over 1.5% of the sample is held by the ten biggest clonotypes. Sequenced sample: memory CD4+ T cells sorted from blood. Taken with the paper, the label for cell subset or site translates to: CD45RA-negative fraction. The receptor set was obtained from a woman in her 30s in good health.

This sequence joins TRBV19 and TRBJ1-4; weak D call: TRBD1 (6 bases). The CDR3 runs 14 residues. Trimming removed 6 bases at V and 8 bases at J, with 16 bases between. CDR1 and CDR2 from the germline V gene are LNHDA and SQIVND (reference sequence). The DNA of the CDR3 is TGTGCCAGTAGAAACGGACAGTCAGAAGAAAAACTGTTTTTT. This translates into CASRNGQSEEKLFF. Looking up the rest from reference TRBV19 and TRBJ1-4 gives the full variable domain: DGGITQSPKYLFRKEGQNVTLSCEQNLNHDAMYWYRQDPGQGLRLIYYSQIVNDFQKGDIAEGYSVSREKKESFPLTVTSAQKNPTAFYLCASRNGQSEEKLFFGSGTQLSVL.

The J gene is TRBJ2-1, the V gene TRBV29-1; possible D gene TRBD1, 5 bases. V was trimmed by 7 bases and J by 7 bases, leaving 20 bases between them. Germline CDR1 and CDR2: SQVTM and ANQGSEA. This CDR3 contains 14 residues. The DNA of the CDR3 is TGCAGCGCGGGTAAGGTGATCTCAGGGAATGAGCAGTTCTTC. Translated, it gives CSAGKVISGNEQFF.

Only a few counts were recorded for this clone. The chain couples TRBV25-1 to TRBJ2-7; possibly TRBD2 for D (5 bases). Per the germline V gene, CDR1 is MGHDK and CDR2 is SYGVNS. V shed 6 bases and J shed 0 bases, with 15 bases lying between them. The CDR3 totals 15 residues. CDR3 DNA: TGTGCCAGCAGGGGTGGACTTACGGGCTCCTACGAGCAGTACTTC. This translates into CASRGGLTGSYEQYF.

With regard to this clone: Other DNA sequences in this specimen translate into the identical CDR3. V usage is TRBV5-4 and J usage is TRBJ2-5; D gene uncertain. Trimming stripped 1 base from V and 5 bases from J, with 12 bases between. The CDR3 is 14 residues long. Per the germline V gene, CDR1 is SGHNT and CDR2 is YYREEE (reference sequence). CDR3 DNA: TGTGCCAGCAGCTTGTATCGAGACGAGGAGACCCAGTACTTC. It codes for CASSLYRDEETQYF.

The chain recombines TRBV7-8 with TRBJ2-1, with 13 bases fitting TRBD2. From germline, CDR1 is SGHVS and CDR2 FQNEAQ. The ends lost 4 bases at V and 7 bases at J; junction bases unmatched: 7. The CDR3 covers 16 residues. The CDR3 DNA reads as TGTGCCAGCAGCTCCGGAGGACTAGCGGGGGTAAATGAGCAGTTCTTC. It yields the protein CASSSGGLAGVNEQFF.

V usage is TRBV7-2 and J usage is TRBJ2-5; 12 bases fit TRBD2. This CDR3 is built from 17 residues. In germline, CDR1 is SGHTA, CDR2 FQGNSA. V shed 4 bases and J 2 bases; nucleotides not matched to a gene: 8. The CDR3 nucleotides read TGTGCCAGCAGCTCCCAACCGGGACTAGCGGGTCAAGAGACCCAGTACTTC. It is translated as CASSSQPGLAGQETQYF.

CDR3 sequence (DNA): TGTGCCAGCAGCCCAGGGGGAGAGGGCTACAATGAGCAGTTCTTC. Translated, it gives CASSPGGEGYNEQFF. The chain joins TRBV7-9 to TRBJ2-1; 7 positions match TRBD1. The CDR3 has 15 amino acids. CDR1 is SEHNR, CDR2 FQNEAQ, per germline (reference sequence). The V gene end was trimmed by 5 bases and the J gene end by 3 bases; junction bases not matched to a gene: 7.

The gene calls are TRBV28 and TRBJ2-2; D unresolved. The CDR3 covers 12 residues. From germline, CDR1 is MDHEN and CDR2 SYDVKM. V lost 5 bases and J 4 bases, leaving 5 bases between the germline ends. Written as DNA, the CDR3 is TGTGCCAGCAGTCTCTTCACCGGGGAGCTGTTTTTT. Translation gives CASSLFTGELFF.

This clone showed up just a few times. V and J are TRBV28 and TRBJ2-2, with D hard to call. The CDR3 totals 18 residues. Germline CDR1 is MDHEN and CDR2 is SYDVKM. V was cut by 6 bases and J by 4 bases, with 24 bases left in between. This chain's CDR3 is CASRFIRVGSGGTGELFF. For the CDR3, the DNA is TGTGCCAGCAGGTTTATCCGAGTCGGCTCGGGTGGCACCGGGGAGCTGTTTTTT. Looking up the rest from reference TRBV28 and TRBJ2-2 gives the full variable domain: DVKVTQSSRYLVKRTGEKVFLECVQDMDHENMFWYRQDPGLGLRLIYFSYDVKMKEKGDIPEGYSVSREKKERFSLILESASTNQTSMYLCASRFIRVGSGGTGELFFGEGSRLTVL.

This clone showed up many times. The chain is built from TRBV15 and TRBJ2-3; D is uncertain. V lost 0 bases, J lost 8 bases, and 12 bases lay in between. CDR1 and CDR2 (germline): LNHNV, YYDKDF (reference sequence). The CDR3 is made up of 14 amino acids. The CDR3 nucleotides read TGTGCCACCAGCAGAGAGGTGGTTTTAGGTACGCAGTATTTT. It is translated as CATSREVVLGTQYF. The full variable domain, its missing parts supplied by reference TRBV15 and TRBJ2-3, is DAMVIQNPRYQVTQFGKPVTLSCSQTLNHNVMYWYQQKSSQAPKLLFHYYDKDFNNEADTPDNFQSRRPNTSFCFLDIRSPGLGDTAMYLCATSREVVLGTQYFGPGTRLTVL.

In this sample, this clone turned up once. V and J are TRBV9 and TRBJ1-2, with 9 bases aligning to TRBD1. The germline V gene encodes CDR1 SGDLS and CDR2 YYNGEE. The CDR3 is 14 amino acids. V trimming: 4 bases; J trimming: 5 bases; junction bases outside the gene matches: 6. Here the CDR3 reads CASSPTGGGYGYTF. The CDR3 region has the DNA TGTGCCAGCAGCCCTACAGGGGGCGGGTATGGCTACACCTTC.

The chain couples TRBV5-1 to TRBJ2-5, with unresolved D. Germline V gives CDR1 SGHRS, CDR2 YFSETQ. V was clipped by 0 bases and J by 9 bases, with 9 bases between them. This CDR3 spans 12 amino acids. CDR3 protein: CASSLVKGPQYF. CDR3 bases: TGCGCCAGCAGCTTGGTAAAGGGCCCCCAGTACTTC.

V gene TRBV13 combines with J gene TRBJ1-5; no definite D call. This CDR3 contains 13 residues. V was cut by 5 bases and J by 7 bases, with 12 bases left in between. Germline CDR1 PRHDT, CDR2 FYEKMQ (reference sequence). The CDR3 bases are TGTGCCAGCAGCGAAACCGCGGGGCAGCCCCAGCATTTT. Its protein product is CASSETAGQPQHF. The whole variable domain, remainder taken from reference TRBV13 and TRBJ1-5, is AAGVIQSPRHLIKEKRETATLKCYPIPRHDTVYWYQQGPGQDPQFLISFYEKMQSDKGSIPDRFSAQQFSDYHSELNMSSLELGDSALYFCASSETAGQPQHFGDGTRLSIL.

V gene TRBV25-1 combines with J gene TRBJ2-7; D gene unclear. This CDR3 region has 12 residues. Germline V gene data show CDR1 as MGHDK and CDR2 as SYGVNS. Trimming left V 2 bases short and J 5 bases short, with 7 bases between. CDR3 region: CASSEPTNEQYF. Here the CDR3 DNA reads TGTGCCAGCAGTGAACCAACGAACGAGCAGTACTTC.

The CDR3 loop is CASSEGTVYNEQFF. In nucleotides, the CDR3 is TGTGCCAGCAGTGAGGGGACGGTCTACAATGAGCAGTTCTTC. This chain connects TRBV6-1 to TRBJ2-1, with D possibly called TRBD1 or TRBD2 (5 bases each). The germline V gene encodes CDR1 MNHNS and CDR2 SASEGT. Deletions cut 3 bases from V and 3 bases from J, with 9 bases between. CDR3 length equals 14 residues.

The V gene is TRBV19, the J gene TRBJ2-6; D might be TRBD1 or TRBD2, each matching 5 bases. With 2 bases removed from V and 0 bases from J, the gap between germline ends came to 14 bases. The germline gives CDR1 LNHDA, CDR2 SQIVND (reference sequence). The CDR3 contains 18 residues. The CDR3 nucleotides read TGTGCCAGTAGTATAAAGGGGCAGGGACGCTCTGGGGCCAACGTCCTGACTTTC. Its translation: CASSIKGQGRSGANVLTF.

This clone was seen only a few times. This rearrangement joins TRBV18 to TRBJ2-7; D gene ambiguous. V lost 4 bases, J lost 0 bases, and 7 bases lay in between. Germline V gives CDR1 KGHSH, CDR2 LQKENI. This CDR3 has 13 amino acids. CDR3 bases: TGTGCCAGCTCACGGGATCCCTCCTACGAGCAGTACTTC. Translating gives CASSRDPSYEQYF.

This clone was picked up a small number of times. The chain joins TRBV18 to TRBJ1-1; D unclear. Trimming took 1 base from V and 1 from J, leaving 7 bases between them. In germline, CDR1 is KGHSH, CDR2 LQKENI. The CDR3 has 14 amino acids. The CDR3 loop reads CASSPRGENTEAFF. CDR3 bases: TGTGCCAGCTCACCACGGGGAGAGAACACTGAAGCTTTCTTT.

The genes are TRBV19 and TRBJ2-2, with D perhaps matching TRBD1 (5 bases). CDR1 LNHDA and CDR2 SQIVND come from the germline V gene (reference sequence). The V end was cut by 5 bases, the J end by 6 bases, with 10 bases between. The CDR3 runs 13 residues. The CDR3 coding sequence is TGTGCCAGTAGTGGGGCTCCCGCCGGGGAGCTGTTTTTT. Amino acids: CASSGAPAGELFF. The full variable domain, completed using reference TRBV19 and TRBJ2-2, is DGGITQSPKYLFRKEGQNVTLSCEQNLNHDAMYWYRQDPGQGLRLIYYSQIVNDFQKGDIAEGYSVSREKKESFPLTVTSAQKNPTAFYLCASSGAPAGELFFGEGSRLTVL.

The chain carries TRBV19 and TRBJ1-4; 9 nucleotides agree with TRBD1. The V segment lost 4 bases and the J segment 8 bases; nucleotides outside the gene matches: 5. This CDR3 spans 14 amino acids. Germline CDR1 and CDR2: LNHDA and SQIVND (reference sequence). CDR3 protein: CASSTGQGTEKLFF. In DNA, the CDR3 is TGTGCCAGTAGTACGGGACAGGGAACCGAAAAACTGTTTTTT.

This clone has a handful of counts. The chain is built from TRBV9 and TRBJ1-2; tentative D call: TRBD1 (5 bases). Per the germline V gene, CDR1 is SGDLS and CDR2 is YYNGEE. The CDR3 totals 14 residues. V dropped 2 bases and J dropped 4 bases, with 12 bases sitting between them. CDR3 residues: CASSVWGGPYGYTF. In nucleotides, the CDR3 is TGTGCCAGCAGCGTTTGGGGGGGACCCTATGGCTACACCTTC.

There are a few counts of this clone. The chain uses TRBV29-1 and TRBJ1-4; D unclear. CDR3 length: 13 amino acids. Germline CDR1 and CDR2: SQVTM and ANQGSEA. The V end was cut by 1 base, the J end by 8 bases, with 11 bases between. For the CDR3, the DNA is TGCAGCGTTGAAGTAGGGTCTGGCGAAAAACTGTTTTTT. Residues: CSVEVGSGEKLFF. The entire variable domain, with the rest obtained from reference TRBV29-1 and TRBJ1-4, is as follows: SAVISQKPSRDICQRGTSLTIQCQVDSQVTMMFWYRQQPGQSLTLIATANQGSEATYESGFVIDKFPISRPNLTFSTLTVSNMSPEDSSIYLCSVEVGSGEKLFFGSGTQLSVL.

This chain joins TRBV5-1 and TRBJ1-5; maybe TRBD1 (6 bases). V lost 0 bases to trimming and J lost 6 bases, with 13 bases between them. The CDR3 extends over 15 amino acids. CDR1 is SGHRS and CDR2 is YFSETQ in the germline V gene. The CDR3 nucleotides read TGCGCCAGCAGCTTGGCCCCGGGGGCAAGTCAGCCCCAGCATTTT. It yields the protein CASSLAPGASQPQHF. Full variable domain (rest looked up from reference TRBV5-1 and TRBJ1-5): KAGVTQTPRYLIKTRGQQVTLSCSPISGHRSVSWYQQTPGQGLQFLFEYFSETQRNKGNFPGRFSGRQFSNSRSEMNVSTLELGDSALYLCASSLAPGASQPQHFGDGTRLSIL.